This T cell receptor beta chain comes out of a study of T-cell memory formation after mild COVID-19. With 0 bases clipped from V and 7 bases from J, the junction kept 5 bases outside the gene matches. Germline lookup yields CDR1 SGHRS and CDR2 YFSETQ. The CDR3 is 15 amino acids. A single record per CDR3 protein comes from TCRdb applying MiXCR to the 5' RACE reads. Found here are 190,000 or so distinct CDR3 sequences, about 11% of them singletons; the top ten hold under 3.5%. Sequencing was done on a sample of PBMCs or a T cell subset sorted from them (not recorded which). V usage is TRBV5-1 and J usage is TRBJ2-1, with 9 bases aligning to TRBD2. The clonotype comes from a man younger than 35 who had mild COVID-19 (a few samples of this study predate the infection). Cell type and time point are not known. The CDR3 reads CASSLAGSGGNEQFF. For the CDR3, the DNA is TGCGCCAGCAGCTTGGCCGGTAGCGGGGGAAATGAGCAGTTCTTC. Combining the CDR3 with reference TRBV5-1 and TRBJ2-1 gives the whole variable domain KAGVTQTPRYLIKTRGQQVTLSCSPISGHRSVSWYQQTPGQGLQFLFEYFSETQRNKGNFPGRFSGRQFSNSRSEMNVSTLELGDSALYLCASSLAGSGGNEQFFGPGTRLTVL.